This T cell receptor (beta chain) was captured in a study of blood T cell repertoires in COVID-19 (dated by TCRdb to the early 2020s). In terms of the full investigation: Samples covering the acute and convalescent phases of COVID-19 were provided by collaborators in the United States, Italy and Spain. The prospective study material was composed of cDNA or gDNA derived from T cells, B-cell-depleted T cells, or PBMCs. Deeply sampled blood TCRbeta repertoires from subjects exposed to, actively infected with, or recovered from COVID-19 were included in the dataset. The repertoires were released in a freely available public database intended as a resource for research on the immune response to SARS-CoV-2. Samples were obtained from the ongoing ImmuneRACE study (first 160 participants) and from over 1,000 subjects provided by 6 global collaborators. Sample metadata almost always included a de-identified subject ID, COVID-19 status, age in years and sex. Where available, HLA class I and class II types were obtained from metadata supplied by the sample provider rather than from assay-based typing. Results and caveats for the whole study, not just this receptor: The amount of clinical and demographic metadata varied by source and participant and was provided uncurated.

Notes on this clone: The antigen it recognizes is unknown. No much larger clone is present one base from it, and per-base qualities are unavailable.

TCRbeta CDR3 regions were amplified from genomic DNA using the immunoSEQ Assay, a bias-controlled multiplex PCR. Turning to the authors' computational methods: The number of nucleated cells in each sample was estimated from the amplification of reference gene primers within the assay. To quantify the absolute abundance of each unique TCRbeta CDR3 rearrangement, sequence reads were collapsed and filtered. For each sample, productive Simpson clonality was calculated by taking the square root of Simpson's diversity index across productive rearrangements. Held by TCRdb, this immuneACCESS table contains in-frame sequences only and omits some clones. Under half of the omission traces to an unresolved V gene where checked; the cause of the rest is unknown. V and J calls and clone size are those listed in that table; D and trimming were worked out from the DNA. The sample table records around 200,000 clones; approximately 85% of these occur just once. Under 3.5% of the sample belongs to the ten largest clones.

V is shortened by 1 base, J by 0 bases, and the region joining them spans 6 bases. CDR1 and CDR2 (SEHNR, FQNEAQ) derive from the germline V gene (reference sequence). The CDR3 spans 14 residues, from the cysteine through the phenylalanine. Only CDR3 DNA is held: 42 bases, read in frame from base 1. Collaborating institutions collected whole blood in K2EDTA tubes following their own protocols. Collaborator samples were shipped for TCRbeta analysis as frozen whole blood, isolated PBMCs, or DNA extracted from either sample type. Sequences were obtained from peripheral blood. The chain joins TRBV7-9 to TRBJ1-1, and the D gene may be TRBD1, 5 bases matching. The origin of this receptor is a man aged 60 to 75 with acute or convalescent COVID-19. In nucleotide form, the sequence is TGTGCCAGCAGCTTAGGACAGTTGAACACTGAAGCTTTCTTT. This translates into CASSLGQLNTEAFF.